This T cell receptor beta chain was observed in a study of blood T cell repertoires in COVID-19. For the study at large: Samples came from the United States, Italy and Spain, spanning acute and convalescent COVID-19.

The CDR3 is made up of 14 amino acids. V lost 5 bases to trimming and J lost 3 bases; unmatched junction nucleotides: 9. Germline V gene data show CDR1 as SQVTM and CDR2 as ANQGSEA. In the original workflow: Amplification with reference gene primers provided the estimates of nucleated cell counts. Generated by immunoSEQ multiplex PCR, the TCRdb table keeps only in-frame clones and is missing some. D and trimming were read from the DNA, whereas the V and J calls and clone size are those reported in that table. Seen here are about 99,000 clones, 65% to 90% observed once, and the top ten hold about 5%. Sequences were obtained from peripheral blood. The V gene is TRBV29-1, the J gene TRBJ1-1; 7 nucleotides align to TRBD1. This TCR came from a man in his sixties with acute or convalescent COVID-19. CDR3 in DNA: TGCAGCGTTAATGGAGGGGGCTTCGACACTGAAGCTTTCTTT. Its translation: CSVNGGGFDTEAFF. Based on the CDR3 plus reference TRBV29-1 and TRBJ1-1, the full variable domain is SAVISQKPSRDICQRGTSLTIQCQVDSQVTMMFWYRQQPGQSLTLIATANQGSEATYESGFVIDKFPISRPNLTFSTLTVSNMSPEDSSIYLCSVNGGGFDTEAFFGQGTRLTVV.